The 12 T cell receptor beta chains below all came from one sample that was sequenced in a study of T cells in tumors after PD-1 blockade. Assay used: immunoSEQ multiplex PCR; TCRdb lists only in-frame clones, some missing. The table records 12,000 or so clones, 60% to 80% of them present only once. The sample in question was tumor tissue, obtained before anti-PD-1 treatment. These receptors came from a human donor with basal cell carcinoma.

The V gene is TRBV11-3, the J gene TRBJ2-3; D unresolved. Germline CDR1 is SGHNT and CDR2 is YENEEA. Between the trimmed V and J ends, which lost 2 bases and 1 base, there was a span of 7 bases. CDR3 length: 14 residues. The CDR3 sequence: CASSLLRGTDTQYF. The CDR3 DNA reads TGTGCCAGCAGCTTACTAAGGGGCACAGATACGCAGTATTTT.

For the CDR3, the DNA is TGTGCCAGCAGTTTATTCGGACAGACTAACTATGGCTACACCTTC. Its protein is CASSLFGQTNYGYTF. The chain combines TRBV28 with TRBJ1-2; D perhaps matches TRBD1 (6 bases). Trimming took off 1 base at V and 0 bases at J, with 9 bases between the two ends. Per the germline V gene, CDR1 is MDHEN and CDR2 is SYDVKM. The CDR3 consists of 15 residues.

The CDR3 loop reads CASRGSKETQYF. In nucleotides, the CDR3 is TGTGCCAGCAGGGGGTCGAAAGAGACCCAGTACTTC. The rearrangement uses TRBV2 and TRBJ2-5; D uncertain. The V gene's germline CDR1 is SNHLY and CDR2 FYNNEI. Trimming shortened V by 6 bases and J by 3 bases, and 8 bases separated the two germline ends. The CDR3 extends over 12 amino acids.

Details on this clone: The germline gene is not matched at one end of the junction; a read error may be the cause. The rearrangement joins TRBV20-1 to TRBJ1-4; D gene uncertain. CDR3 length equals 11 residues. The germline V gene encodes CDR1 DFQATT and CDR2 SNEGSKA (reference sequence). The CDR3 sequence: CSASVFDWAVF. DNA of the CDR3: TGCAGTGCTAGCGTTTTCGACTGGGCTGTTTTT.

CDR3 region: CAWSTGDYNEQFF. The CDR3 DNA sequence: TGTGCCTGGAGTACCGGGGATTACAATGAGCAGTTCTTC. The chain is built from TRBV30 and TRBJ2-1; the D gene is possibly TRBD2 (5 bases). V lost 2 bases to trimming and J lost 4 bases, with 9 bases between them. There are 13 residues in the CDR3. Germline V gives CDR1 GTSNPN, CDR2 SVGIG (reference sequence).

This chain connects TRBV10-3 to TRBJ2-7; D not resolved. V lost 2 bases and J 2 bases, leaving 10 bases between the germline ends. CDR3 size: 14 residues. Looked up from germline, CDR1 is ENHRY and CDR2 is SYGVKD. The CDR3 sequence: CAISEGRQTYEQYF. CDR3 DNA sequence: TGTGCCATCAGTGAGGGAAGGCAGACCTACGAGCAGTACTTC.

This chain connects TRBV7-2 to TRBJ1-3; D remains unclear. V shed 1 base and J shed 5 bases, with 9 bases lying between them. The CDR3 runs to 14 residues. Germline-derived CDR1 and CDR2 are SGHTA and FQGNSA. For the CDR3, the DNA is TGTGCCAGCAGCTTAGGAGGCGTAAGAAACACCATATATTTT. Protein sequence: CASSLGGVRNTIYF.

The chain couples TRBV29-1 to TRBJ2-5; D remains ambiguous. Germline V CDR1 and CDR2: SQVTM, ANQGSEA. The germline V and J ends were trimmed by 2 bases and 0 bases, with 4 bases remaining between them. This CDR3 is 12 amino acids long. The CDR3 sequence is CSVETHQETQYF. CDR3 in DNA: TGCAGCGTTGAAACCCACCAAGAGACCCAGTACTTC.

The chain joins TRBV15 to TRBJ1-6, with D possibly matching TRBD1 (5 bases). This CDR3 has 15 residues. Germline loops: CDR1 LNHNV, CDR2 YYDKDF (reference sequence). Trimming took 5 bases from V and 7 from J, leaving 15 bases between them. The CDR3 sequence is CATSPRGGGNSPLHF. In DNA form, the CDR3 reads TGTGCCACCAGCCCCCGGGGGGGAGGGAATTCACCCCTCCACTTT.

The rearrangement links TRBV4-3 to TRBJ2-2; 8 nucleotides match TRBD2. The CDR3 runs 17 residues. J was trimmed by 4 bases and V by 0 bases; bases with no gene match: 7. Germline lookup yields CDR1 LGHNA and CDR2 YSLEER. CDR3 DNA sequence: TGCGCCAGCAGCCAAGATGGGGTCGGGAGGGGCACCGGGGAGCTGTTTTTT. This codes for CASSQDGVGRGTGELFF.

The chain couples TRBV5-8 to TRBJ1-5; the D gene is possibly TRBD1 (6 bases). Germline values: CDR1 SGHTS, CDR2 YDEGEE. The CDR3 contains 15 residues. Trimming took 2 bases from V and 0 from J, leaving 9 bases between them. The CDR3 loop reads CASSFGGISNQPQHF. In DNA, the CDR3 is TGTGCCAGCAGCTTTGGGGGCATTAGCAATCAGCCCCAGCATTTT.

V is TRBV24-1 and J is TRBJ1-5; 8 bases align to TRBD1. The J segment lost 6 bases and the V segment lost 3 bases, leaving 9 bases of the junction unmatched. This CDR3 is 16 amino acids long. CDR1 KGHDR and CDR2 SFDVKD come from the germline V gene. CDR3 nucleotide sequence: TGTGCCACCAGTGATACTGGACAGGGTATAGGTCAGCCCCAGCATTTT. Encoded protein: CATSDTGQGIGQPQHF.